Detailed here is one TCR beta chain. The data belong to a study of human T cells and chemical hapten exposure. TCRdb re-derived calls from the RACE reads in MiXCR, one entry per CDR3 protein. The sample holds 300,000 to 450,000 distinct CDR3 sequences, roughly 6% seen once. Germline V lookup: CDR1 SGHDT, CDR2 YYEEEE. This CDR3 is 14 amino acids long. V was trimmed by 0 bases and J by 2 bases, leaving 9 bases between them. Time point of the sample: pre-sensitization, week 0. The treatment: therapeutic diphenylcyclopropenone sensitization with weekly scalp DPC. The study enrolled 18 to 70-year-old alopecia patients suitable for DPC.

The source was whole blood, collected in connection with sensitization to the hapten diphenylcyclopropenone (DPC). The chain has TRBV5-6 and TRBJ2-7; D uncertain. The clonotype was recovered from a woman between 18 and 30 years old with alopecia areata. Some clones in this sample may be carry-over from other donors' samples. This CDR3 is CASSLVPEAYEQYF. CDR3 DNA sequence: TGTGCCAGCAGCTTGGTCCCAGAAGCCTACGAGCAGTACTTC.